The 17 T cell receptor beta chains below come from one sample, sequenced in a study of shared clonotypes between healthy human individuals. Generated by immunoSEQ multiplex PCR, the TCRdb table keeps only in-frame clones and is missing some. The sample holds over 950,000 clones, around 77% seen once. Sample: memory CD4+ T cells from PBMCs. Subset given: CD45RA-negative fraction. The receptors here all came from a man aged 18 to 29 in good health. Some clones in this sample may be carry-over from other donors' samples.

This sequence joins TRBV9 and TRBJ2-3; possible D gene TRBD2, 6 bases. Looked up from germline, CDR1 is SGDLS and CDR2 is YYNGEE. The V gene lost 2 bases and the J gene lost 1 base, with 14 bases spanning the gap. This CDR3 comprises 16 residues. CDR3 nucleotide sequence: TGTGCCAGCAGCGTGTTTAGCGGACCAGGCACAGATACGCAGTATTTT. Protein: CASSVFSGPGTDTQYF.

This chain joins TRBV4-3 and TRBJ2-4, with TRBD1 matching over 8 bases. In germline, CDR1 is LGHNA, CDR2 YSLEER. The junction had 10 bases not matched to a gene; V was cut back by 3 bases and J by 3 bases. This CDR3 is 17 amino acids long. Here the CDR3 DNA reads TGCGCCAGCAGCCAGGGAGTAACAGGGGGAGGCAAAAACATTCAGTACTTC. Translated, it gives CASSQGVTGGGKNIQYF.

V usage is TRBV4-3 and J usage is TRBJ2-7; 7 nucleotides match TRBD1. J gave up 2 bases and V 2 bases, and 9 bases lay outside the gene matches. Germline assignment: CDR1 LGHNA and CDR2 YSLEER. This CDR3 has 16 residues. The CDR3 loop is CASSQLWDSSPYEQYF. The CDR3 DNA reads TGCGCCAGCAGCCAACTTTGGGACAGCTCCCCCTACGAGCAGTACTTC.

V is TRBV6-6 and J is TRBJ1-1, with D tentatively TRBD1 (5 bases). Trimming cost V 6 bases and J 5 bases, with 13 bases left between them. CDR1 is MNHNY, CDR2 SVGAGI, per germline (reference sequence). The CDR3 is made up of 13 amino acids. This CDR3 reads CASSYNGGTEAFF. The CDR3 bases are TGTGCCAGCAGCTACAATGGGGGGACTGAAGCTTTCTTT.

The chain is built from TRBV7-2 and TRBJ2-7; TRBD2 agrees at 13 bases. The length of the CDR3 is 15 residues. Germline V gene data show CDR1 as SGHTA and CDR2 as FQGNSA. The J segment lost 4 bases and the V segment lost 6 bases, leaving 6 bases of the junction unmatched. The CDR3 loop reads CASRQGLAGTYEQYF. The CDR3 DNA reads TGTGCCAGCAGGCAGGGACTAGCGGGAACTTACGAGCAGTACTTC.

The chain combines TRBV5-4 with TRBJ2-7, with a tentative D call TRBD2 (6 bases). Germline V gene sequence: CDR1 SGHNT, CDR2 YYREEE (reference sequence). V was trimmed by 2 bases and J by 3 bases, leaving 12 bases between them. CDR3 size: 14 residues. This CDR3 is CASSLSAGLYEQYF. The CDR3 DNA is TGTGCCAGCAGCTTAAGTGCGGGACTCTACGAGCAGTACTTC.

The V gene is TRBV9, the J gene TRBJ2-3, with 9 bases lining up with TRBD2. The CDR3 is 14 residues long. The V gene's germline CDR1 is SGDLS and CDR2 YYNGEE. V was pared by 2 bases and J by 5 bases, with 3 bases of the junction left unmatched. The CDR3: CASSVGLAEDTQYF. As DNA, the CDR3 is TGTGCCAGCAGCGTGGGACTAGCAGAAGATACGCAGTATTTT.

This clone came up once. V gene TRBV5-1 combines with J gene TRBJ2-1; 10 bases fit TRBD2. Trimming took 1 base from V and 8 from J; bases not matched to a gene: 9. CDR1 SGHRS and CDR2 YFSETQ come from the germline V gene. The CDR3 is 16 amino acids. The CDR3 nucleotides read TGCGCCAGCAGCTTGACAAGAGCGGGAGGGCCCTATGAGCAGTTCTTC. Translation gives CASSLTRAGGPYEQFF.

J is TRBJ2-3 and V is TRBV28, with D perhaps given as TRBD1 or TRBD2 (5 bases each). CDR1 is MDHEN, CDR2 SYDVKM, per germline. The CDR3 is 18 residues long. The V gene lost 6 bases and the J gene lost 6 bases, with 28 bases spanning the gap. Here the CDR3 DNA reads TGTGCCAGCAGCTATACCGGGACCGGGATGAGATTGTTGGATACGCAGTATTTT. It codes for CASSYTGTGMRLLDTQYF.

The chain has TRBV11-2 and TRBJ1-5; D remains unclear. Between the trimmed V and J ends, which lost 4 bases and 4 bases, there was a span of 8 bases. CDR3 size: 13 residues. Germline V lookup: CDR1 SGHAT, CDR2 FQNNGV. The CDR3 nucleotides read TGTGCCAGCAGCTCCTCGCCGAATCAGCCCCAGCATTTT. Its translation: CASSSSPNQPQHF.

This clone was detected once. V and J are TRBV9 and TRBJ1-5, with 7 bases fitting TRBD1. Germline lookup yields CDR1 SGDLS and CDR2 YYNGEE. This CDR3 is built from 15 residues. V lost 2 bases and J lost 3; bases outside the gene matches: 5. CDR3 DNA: TGTGCCAGCAGCGTCTCCGGGACAGCCAATCAGCCCCAGCATTTT. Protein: CASSVSGTANQPQHF.

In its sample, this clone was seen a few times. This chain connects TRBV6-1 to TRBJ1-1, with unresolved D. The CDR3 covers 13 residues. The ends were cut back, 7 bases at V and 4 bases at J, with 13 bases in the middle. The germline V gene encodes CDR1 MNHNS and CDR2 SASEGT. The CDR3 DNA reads TGTGCCAGCATCAAGGAGACATTCACTGAAGCTTTCTTT. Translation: CASIKETFTEAFF.

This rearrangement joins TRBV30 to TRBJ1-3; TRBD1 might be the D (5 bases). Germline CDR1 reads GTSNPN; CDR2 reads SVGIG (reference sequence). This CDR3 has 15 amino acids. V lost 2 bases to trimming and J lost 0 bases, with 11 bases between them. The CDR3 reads CAWSRGTNSGNTIYF. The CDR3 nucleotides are TGTGCCTGGAGTCGAGGGACGAACTCTGGAAACACCATATATTTT. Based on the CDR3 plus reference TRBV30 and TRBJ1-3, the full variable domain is SQTIHQWPATLVQPVGSPLSLECTVEGTSNPNLYWYRQAAGRGLQLLFYSVGIGQISSEVPQNLSASRPQDRQFILSSKKLLLSDSGFYLCAWSRGTNSGNTIYFGEGSWLTVV.

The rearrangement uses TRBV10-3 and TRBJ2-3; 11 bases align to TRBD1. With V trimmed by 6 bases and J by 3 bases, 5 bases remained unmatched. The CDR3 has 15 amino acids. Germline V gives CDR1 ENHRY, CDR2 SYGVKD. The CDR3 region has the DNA TGTGCCATCAGCCCCCGGGACAGGGGGACAGATACGCAGTATTTT. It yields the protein CAISPRDRGTDTQYF.

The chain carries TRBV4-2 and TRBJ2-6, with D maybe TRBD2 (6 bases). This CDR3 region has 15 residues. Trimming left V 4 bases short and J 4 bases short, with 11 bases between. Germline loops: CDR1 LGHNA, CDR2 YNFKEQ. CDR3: CASSPGLNGANVLTF. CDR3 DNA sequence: TGTGCCAGCAGCCCCGGACTAAACGGGGCCAACGTCCTGACTTTC.

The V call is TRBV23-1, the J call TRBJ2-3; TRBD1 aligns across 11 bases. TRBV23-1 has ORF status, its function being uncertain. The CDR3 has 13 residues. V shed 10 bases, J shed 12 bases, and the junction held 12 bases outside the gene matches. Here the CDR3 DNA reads TGCGCCACCCAAGTGCGGACAGGGGGCATTCAGTATTTT. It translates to CATQVRTGGIQYF.

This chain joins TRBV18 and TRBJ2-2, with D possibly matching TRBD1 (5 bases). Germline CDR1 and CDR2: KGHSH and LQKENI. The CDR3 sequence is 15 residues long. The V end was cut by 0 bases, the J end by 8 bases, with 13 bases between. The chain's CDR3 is CASSPPSGQMGELFF. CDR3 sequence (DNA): TGTGCCAGCTCACCACCTTCAGGGCAAATGGGGGAGCTGTTTTTT.